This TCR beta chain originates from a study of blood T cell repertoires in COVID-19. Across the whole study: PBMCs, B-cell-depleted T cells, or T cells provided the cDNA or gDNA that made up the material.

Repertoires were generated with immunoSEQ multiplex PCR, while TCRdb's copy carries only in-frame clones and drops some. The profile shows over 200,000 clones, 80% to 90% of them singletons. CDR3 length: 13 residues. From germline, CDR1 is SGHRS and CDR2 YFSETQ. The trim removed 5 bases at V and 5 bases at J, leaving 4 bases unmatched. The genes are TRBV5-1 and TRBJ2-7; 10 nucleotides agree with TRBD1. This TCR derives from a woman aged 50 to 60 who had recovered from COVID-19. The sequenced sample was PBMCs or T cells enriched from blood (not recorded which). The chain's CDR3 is CASRGQGGDEQYF. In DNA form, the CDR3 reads TGCGCCAGCAGAGGACAGGGGGGCGACGAGCAGTACTTC. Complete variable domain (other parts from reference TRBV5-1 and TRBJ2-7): KAGVTQTPRYLIKTRGQQVTLSCSPISGHRSVSWYQQTPGQGLQFLFEYFSETQRNKGNFPGRFSGRQFSNSRSEMNVSTLELGDSALYLCASRGQGGDEQYFGPGTRLTVT.